The text below deals with one T cell receptor beta chain. The data were obtained in a study of blood T cells in healthy people across ages. A J-beta primer mix and a sample-barcoded 5' primer were used in a second PCR of about 7 to 12 cycles. TCRdb itself ran the 5' RACE reads through MiXCR, one entry per CDR3 protein. Here the sample spans roughly 1.7 million distinct CDR3 sequences, about 31% being singletons. The CDR3 sequence is 17 residues long. The germline V and J ends were trimmed by 4 bases and 0 bases, with 19 bases remaining between them. The V gene's germline CDR1 is SGHKS and CDR2 YYEKEE (reference sequence).

This rearrangement joins TRBV5-5 to TRBJ1-1, with no clear D. What was sequenced was blood. The clonotype originates from a woman in her 30s in good health. The CDR3 nucleotides are TGTGCCAGCAGCCACGAGGACCCATTAGGGATGAACACTGAAGCTTTCTTT. Its protein is CASSHEDPLGMNTEAFF. The whole variable domain, filled in from reference TRBV5-5 and TRBJ1-1, reads DAGVTQSPTHLIKTRGQQVTLRCSPISGHKSVSWYQQVLGQGPQFIFQYYEKEERGRGNFPDRFSARQFPNYSSELNVNALLLGDSALYLCASSHEDPLGMNTEAFFGQGTRLTVV.